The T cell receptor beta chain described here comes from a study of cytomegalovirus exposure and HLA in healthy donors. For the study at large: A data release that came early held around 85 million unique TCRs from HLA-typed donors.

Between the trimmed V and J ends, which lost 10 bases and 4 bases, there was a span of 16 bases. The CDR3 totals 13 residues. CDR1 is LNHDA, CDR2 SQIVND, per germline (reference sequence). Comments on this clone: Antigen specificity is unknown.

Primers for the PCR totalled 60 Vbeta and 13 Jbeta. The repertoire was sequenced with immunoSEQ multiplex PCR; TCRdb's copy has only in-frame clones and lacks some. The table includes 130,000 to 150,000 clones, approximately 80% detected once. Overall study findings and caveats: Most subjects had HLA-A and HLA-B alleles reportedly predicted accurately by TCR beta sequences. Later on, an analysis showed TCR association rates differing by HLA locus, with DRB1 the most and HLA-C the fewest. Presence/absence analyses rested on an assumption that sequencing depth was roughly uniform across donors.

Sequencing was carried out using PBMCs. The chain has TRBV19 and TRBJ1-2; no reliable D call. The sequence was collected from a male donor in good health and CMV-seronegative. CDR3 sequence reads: CATSIPGAYGYTF. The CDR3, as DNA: TGTGCCACCAGTATTCCCGGAGCCTATGGCTACACCTTC.